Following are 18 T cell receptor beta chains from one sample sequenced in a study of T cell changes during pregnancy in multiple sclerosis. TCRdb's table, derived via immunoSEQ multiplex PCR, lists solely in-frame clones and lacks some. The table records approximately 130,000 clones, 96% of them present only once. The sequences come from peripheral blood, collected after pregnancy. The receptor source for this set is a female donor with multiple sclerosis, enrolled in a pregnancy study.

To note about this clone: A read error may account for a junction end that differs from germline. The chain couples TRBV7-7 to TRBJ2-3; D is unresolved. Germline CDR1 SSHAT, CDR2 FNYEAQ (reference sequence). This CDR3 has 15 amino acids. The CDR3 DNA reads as TGTGCTAGCAGCTTAGGCACCCAGGGCACAGATACGCAGTATTTT. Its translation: CASSLGTQGTDTQYF.

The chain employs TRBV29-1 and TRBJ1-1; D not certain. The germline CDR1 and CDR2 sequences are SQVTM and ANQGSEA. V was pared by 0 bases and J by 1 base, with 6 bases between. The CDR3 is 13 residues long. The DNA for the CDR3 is TGCAGCGTTGAAGAACAGCAGAACACTGAAGCTTTCTTT. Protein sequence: CSVEEQQNTEAFF.

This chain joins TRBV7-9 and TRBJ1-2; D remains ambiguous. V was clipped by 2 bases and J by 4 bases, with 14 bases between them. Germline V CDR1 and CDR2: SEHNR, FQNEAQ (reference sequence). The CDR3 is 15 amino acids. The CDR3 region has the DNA TGTGCCAGCAGCTTAAGTGCAGTACAGATCTATGGCTACACCTTC. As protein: CASSLSAVQIYGYTF.

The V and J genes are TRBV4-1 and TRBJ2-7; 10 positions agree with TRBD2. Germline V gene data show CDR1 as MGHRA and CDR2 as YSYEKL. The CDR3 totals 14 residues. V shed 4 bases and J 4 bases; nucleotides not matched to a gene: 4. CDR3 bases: TGCGCCAGCAGCCCTCGGACTAGCGGATACGAGCAGTACTTC. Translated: CASSPRTSGYEQYF.

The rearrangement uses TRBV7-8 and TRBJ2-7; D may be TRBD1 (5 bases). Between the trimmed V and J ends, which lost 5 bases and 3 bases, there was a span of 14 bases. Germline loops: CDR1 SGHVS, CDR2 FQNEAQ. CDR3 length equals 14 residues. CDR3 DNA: TGTGCCAGCAGCAATCCTACAGGCGACTACGAGCAGTACTTC. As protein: CASSNPTGDYEQYF.

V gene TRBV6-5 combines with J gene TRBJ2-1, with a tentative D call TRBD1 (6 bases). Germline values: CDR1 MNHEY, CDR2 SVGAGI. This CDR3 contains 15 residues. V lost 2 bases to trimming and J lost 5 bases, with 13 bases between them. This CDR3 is CASSYRRQGNNEQFF. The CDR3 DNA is TGTGCCAGCAGTTACCGGCGGCAGGGGAACAATGAGCAGTTCTTC.

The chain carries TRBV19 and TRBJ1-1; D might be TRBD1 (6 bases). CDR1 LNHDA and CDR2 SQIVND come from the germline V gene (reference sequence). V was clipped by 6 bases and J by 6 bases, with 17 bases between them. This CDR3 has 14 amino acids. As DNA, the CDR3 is TGTGCCAGTAGGGACATCGGGACAAGGTCTGAAGCTTTCTTT. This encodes CASRDIGTRSEAFF.

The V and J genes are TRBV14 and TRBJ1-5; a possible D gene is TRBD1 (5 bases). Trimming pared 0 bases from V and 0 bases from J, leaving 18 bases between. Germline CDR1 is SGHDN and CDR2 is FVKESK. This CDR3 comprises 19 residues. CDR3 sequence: CASSQDPGPDSPSNQPQHF. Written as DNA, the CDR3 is TGTGCCAGCAGCCAAGACCCGGGTCCAGACAGTCCTAGCAATCAGCCCCAGCATTTT.

The CDR3, as DNA: TGTGCCAGCAGCTCGGGACAGGGCTACACTGAAGCTTTCTTT. This gives the protein CASSSGQGYTEAFF. The chain uses TRBV5-6 and TRBJ1-1; 9 nucleotides align to TRBD1. V was clipped by 3 bases and J by 3 bases; unmatched bases: 3. CDR1 is SGHDT and CDR2 is YYEEEE in the germline V gene. CDR3 length: 14 amino acids.

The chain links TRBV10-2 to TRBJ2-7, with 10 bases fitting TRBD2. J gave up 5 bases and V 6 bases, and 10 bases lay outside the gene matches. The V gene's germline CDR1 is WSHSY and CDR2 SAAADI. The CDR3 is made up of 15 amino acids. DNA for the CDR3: TGCGCCAGCAGCGATTTAGCGGGAGGAGGAAACGAGCAGTACTTC. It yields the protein CASSDLAGGGNEQYF.

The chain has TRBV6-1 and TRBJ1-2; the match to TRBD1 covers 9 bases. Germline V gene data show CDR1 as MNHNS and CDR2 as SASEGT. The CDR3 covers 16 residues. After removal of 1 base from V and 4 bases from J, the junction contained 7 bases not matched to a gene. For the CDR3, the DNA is TGTGCCAGCAGTGAAGTCTGGGACAGGGATACCTATGGCTACACCTTC. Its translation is CASSEVWDRDTYGYTF.

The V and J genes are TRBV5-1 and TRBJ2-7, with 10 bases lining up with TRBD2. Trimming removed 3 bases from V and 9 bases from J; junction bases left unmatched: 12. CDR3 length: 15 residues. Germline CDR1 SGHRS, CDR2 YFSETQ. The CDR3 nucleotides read TGCGCCAGCAGCTGGGATACCAGCGGGAGGGCCCTGCAGTACTTC. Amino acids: CASSWDTSGRALQYF.

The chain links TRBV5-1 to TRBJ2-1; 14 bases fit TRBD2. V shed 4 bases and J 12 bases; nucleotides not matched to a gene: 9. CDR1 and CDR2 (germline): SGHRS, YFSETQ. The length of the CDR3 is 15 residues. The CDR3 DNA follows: TGCGCCAGCAGCGCCGGGACTAGCGGGAGTATTGTGCAGTTCTTC. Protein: CASSAGTSGSIVQFF.

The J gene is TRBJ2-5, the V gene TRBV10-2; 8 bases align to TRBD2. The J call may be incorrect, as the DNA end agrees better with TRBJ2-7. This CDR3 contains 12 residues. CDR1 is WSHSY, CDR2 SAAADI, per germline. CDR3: CASASGTSEQYF. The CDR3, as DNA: TGCGCCAGCGCGTCAGGGACTAGCGAGCAGTACTTC.

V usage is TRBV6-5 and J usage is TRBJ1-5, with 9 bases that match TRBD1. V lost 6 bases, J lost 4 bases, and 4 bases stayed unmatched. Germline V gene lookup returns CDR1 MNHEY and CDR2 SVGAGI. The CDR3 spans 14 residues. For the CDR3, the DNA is TGTGCCAGCAGAGGGACAGGGCTGAATCAGCCCCAGCATTTT. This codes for CASRGTGLNQPQHF.

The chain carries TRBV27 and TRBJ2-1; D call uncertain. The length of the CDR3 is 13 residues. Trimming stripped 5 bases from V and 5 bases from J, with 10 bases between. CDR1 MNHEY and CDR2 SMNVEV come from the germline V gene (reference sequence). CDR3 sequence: CASSGQADNEQFF. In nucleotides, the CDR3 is TGTGCCAGCAGTGGGCAGGCAGACAATGAGCAGTTCTTC.

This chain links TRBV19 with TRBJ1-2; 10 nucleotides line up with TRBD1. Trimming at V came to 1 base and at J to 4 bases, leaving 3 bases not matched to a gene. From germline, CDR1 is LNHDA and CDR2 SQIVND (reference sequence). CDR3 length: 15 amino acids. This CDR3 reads CASSIGTGGTYGYTF. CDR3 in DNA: TGTGCCAGTAGTATAGGGACAGGGGGTACCTATGGCTACACCTTC.

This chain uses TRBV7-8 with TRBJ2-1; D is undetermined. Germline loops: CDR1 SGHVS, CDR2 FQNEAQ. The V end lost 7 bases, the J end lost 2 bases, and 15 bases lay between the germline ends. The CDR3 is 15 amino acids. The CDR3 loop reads CASTPGFVAYNEQFF. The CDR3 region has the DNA TGTGCCAGCACCCCAGGTTTTGTTGCCTACAATGAGCAGTTCTTC. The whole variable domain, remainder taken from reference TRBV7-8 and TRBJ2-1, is GAGVSQSPRYKVAKRGQDVALRCDPISGHVSLFWYQQALGQGPEFLTYFQNEAQLDKSGLPSDRFFAERPEGSVSTLKIQRTQQEDSAVYLCASTPGFVAYNEQFFGPGTRLTVL.